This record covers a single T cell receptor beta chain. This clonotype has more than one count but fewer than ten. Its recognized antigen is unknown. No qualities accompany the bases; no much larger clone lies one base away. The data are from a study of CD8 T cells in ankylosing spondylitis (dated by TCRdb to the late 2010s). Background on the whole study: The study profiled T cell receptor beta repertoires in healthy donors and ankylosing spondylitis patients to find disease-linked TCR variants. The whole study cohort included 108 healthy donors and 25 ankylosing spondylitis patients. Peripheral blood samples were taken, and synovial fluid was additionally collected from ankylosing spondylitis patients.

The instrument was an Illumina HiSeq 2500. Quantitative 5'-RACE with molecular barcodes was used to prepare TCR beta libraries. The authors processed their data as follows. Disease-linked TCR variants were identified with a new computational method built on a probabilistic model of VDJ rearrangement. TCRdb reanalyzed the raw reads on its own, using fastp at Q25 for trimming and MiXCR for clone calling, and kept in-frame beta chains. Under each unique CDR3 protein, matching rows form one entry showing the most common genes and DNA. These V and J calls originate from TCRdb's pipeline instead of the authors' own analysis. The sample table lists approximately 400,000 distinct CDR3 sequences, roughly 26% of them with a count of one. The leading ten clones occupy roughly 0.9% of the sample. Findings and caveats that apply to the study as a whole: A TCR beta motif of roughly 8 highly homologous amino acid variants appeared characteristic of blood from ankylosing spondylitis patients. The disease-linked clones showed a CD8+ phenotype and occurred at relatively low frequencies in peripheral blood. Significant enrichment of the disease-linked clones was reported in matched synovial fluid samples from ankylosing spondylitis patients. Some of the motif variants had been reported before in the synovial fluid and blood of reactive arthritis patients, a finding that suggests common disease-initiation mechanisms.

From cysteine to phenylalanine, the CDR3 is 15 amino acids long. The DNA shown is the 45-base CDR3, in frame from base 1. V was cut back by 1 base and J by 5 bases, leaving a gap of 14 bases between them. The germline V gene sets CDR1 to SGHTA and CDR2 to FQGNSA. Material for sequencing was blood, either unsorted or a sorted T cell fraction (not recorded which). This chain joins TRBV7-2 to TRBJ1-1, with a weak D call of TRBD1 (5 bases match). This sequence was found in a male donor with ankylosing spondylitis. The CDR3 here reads CASSLEHQQVTEAFF. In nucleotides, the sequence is TGTGCCAGCAGCTTAGAACACCAACAGGTAACTGAAGCTTTCTTT.